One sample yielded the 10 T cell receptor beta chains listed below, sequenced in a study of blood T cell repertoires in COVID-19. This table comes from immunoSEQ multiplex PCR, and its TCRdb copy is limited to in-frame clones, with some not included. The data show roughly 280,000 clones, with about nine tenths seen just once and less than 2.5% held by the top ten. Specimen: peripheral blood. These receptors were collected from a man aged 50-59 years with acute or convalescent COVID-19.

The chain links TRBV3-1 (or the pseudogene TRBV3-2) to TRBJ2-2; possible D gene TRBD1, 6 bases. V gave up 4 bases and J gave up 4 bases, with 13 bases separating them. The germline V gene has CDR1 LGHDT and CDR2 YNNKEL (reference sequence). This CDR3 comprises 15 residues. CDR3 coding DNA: TGTGCCAGCAGCCGGACAGACCCCAGCACCGGGGAGCTGTTTTTT. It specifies CASSRTDPSTGELFF.

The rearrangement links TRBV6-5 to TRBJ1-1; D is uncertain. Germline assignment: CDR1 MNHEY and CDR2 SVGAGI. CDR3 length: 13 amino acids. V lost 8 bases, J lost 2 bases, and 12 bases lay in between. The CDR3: CASDAVTNTEAFF. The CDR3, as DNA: TGTGCCAGCGATGCTGTCACTAACACTGAAGCTTTCTTT.

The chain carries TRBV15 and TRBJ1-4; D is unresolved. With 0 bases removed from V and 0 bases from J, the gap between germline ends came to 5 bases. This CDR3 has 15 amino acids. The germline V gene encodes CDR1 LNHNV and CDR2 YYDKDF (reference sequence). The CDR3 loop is CATSRETTTNEKLFF. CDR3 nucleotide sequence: TGTGCCACCAGCAGAGAAACTACAACTAATGAAAAACTGTTTTTT.

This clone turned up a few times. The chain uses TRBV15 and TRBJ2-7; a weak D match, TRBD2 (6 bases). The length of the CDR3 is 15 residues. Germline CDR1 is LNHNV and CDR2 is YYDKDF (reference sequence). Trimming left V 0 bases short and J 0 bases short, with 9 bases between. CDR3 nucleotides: TGTGCCACCAGCAGAGACGGGAGTCGCTCCTACGAGCAGTACTTC. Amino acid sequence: CATSRDGSRSYEQYF. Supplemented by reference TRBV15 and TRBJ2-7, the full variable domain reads DAMVIQNPRYQVTQFGKPVTLSCSQTLNHNVMYWYQQKSSQAPKLLFHYYDKDFNNEADTPDNFQSRRPNTSFCFLDIRSPGLGDTAMYLCATSRDGSRSYEQYFGPGTRLTVT.

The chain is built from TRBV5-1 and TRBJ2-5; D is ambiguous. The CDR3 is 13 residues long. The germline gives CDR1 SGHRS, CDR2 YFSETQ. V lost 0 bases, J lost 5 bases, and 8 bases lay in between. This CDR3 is CASSLVISETQYF. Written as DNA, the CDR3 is TGCGCCAGCAGCTTGGTAATCTCGGAGACCCAGTACTTC.

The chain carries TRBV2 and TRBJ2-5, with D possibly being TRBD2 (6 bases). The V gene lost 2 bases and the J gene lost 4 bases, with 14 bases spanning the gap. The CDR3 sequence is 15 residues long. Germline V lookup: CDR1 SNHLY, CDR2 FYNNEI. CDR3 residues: CASSELGGFPETQYF. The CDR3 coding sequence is TGTGCCAGCAGTGAATTGGGGGGTTTCCCAGAGACCCAGTACTTC.

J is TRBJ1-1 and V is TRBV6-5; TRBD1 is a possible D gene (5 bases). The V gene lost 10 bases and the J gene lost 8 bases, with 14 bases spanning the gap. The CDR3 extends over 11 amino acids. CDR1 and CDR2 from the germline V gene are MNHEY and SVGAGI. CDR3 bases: TGTGCCACTTTCCGGACAAAAGAAGCTTTCTTT. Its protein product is CATFRTKEAFF.

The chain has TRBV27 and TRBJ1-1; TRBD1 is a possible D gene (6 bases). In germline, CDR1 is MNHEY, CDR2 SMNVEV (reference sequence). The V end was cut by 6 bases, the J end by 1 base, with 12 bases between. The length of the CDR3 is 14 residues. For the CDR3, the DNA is TGTGCCAGCAGAGACAGGTTTGCGAACACTGAAGCTTTCTTT. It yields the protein CASRDRFANTEAFF.

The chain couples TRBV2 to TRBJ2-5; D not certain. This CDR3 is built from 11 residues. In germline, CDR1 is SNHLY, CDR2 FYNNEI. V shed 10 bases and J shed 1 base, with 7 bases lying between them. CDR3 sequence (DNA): TGTGCCACACAGTTCCAAGAGACCCAGTACTTC. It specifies CATQFQETQYF. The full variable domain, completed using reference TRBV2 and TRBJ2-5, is EPEVTQTPSHQVTQMGQEVILRCVPISNHLYFYWYRQILGQKVEFLVSFYNNEISEKSEIFDDQFSVERPDGSNFTLKIRSTKLEDSAMYFCATQFQETQYFGPGTRLLVL.

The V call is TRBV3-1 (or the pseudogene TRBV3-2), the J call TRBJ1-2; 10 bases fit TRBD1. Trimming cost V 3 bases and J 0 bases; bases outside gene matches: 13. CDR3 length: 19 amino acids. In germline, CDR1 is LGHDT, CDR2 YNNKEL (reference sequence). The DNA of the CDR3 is TGTGCCAGCAGCCACCGAATCCGGGACAGGGGTAGTCCTAACTATGGCTACACCTTC. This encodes CASSHRIRDRGSPNYGYTF.